This record concerns one T cell receptor beta chain sequence. As yet, its antigen is unknown. The entry originates in a study of T cell responses to AZD1222 COVID-19 vaccine. Study conclusions and caveats: Breadth and depth of Spike-specific TCRs rose after two AZD1222 doses. Recipients of AZD1222 seropositive at baseline numbered only 6 or 7. Females outnumbered males among donors, who were mostly white British; clonal diversity was possibly underestimated.

The V gene's germline CDR1 is MNHEY and CDR2 SVGEGT. Trimming stripped 6 bases from V and 4 bases from J, with 18 bases between. The CDR3 is 16 amino acids. Sequencing was performed with immunoSEQ multiplex PCR; in TCRdb, only in-frame clones are kept and a portion is missing. The table records approximately 170,000 clones, 75% to 95% of them present only once. This chain connects TRBV6-2 or TRBV6-3 to TRBJ2-2; tentatively, D is TRBD1 (5 bases). The sequences come from peripheral blood, collected on day 0 of AZD1222 vaccination. The source of this sequence is an adult in good health. DNA of the CDR3: TGTGCCAGCAGCCTTACCGCAGGGATGGTCACCGGGGAGCTGTTTTTT. The encoded protein is CASSLTAGMVTGELFF.